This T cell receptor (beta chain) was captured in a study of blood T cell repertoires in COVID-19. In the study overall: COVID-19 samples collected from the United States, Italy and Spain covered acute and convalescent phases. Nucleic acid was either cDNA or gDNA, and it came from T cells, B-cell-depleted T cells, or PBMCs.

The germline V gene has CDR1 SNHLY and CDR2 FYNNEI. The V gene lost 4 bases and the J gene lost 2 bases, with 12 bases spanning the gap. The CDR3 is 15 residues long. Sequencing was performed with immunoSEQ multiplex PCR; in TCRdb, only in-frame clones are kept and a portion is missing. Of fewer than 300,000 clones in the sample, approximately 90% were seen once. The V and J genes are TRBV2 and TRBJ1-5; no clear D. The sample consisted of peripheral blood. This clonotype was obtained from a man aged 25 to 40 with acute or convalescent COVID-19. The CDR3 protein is CASSAGIMGNQPQHF. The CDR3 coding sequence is TGTGCCAGCAGTGCGGGGATCATGGGCAATCAGCCCCAGCATTTT.